These 6 T cell receptor beta chains share one sample of origin, sequenced in a study of shared clonotypes between healthy human individuals. Sequenced by immunoSEQ multiplex PCR; TCRdb stores in-frame clones only, minus some. The sample records some 680,000 clones, around 73% being singletons. The material sequenced was memory CD4+ T cells sorted from blood. Described subset: CD45RA-negative fraction. Receptors originate from a woman aged 25-40 years in good health.

This chain joins TRBV28 and TRBJ2-3; weak D call: TRBD1 (6 bases). The CDR3 runs 15 residues. The germline gives CDR1 MDHEN, CDR2 SYDVKM. Trimming cost V 7 bases and J 1 base, with 15 bases left between them. CDR3 bases: TGTGCCAGCACCTTGGGGGCTAGACGCACAGATACGCAGTATTTT. It specifies CASTLGARRTDTQYF.

The rearrangement uses TRBV5-1 and TRBJ2-3; TRBD2 agrees at 11 bases. Looked up from germline, CDR1 is SGHRS and CDR2 is YFSETQ. Trimming removed 3 bases from V and 5 bases from J; junction bases left unmatched: 8. The CDR3 runs to 16 residues. CDR3 sequence (DNA): TGCGCCAGCAGCTCAAGGACTAGCGGGTATGGAGATACGCAGTATTTT. Translated, it gives CASSSRTSGYGDTQYF.

This clone has just a few counts. The J gene is TRBJ1-2, the V gene TRBV7-2; D perhaps matches TRBD1 (6 bases). Germline V lookup: CDR1 SGHTA, CDR2 FQGNSA. The CDR3 is 15 residues long. V was trimmed by 2 bases and J by 2 bases, leaving 12 bases between them. The CDR3 sequence: CASSLPGEANYGYTF. In DNA, the CDR3 is TGTGCCAGCAGCTTACCAGGGGAGGCAAACTATGGCTACACCTTC.

The chain carries TRBV6-4 and TRBJ1-5; 10 bases fit TRBD1. Germline lookup yields CDR1 MRHNA and CDR2 SNTAGT. Trimming removed 5 bases from V and 0 bases from J; junction bases left unmatched: 10. The CDR3 extends over 18 amino acids. In nucleotides, the CDR3 is TGTGCCAGCAGTATAGGGCGGGACAGGGGCGATAGCAATCAGCCCCAGCATTTT. It encodes CASSIGRDRGDSNQPQHF.

The chain is built from TRBV29-1 and TRBJ2-6; 8 positions match TRBD1. The CDR3 totals 16 residues. Germline CDR1 and CDR2: SQVTM and ANQGSEA. With V trimmed by 6 bases and J by 2 bases, 9 bases remained unmatched. The CDR3 is CSVKSTGEAGANVLTF. CDR3 DNA: TGCAGCGTAAAATCGACAGGGGAGGCTGGGGCCAACGTCCTGACTTTC.

The table lists this clone with a few counts. V and J are TRBV5-1 and TRBJ1-1; tentative D call: TRBD1 (6 bases). The CDR3 extends over 15 amino acids. The ends were cut back, 3 bases at V and 2 bases at J, with 14 bases in the middle. Germline V gene lookup returns CDR1 SGHRS and CDR2 YFSETQ. This CDR3 is CASSSAPDSNTEAFF. The CDR3 DNA is TGCGCCAGCAGCTCCGCCCCGGACAGCAACACTGAAGCTTTCTTT.